The 23 T cell receptor beta chains below come from one sample, sequenced in a study of OX40 agonist ivuxolimab in advanced cancers. The table came from immunoSEQ multiplex PCR; TCRdb's copy has only in-frame clones and leaves some out. The data hold 78,000 or so clones, with around nine tenths observed a single time. This specimen was CD4+ or CD8+ T cells sorted from blood, taken in a trial of the OX40 agonist ivuxolimab. The source is an adult with an advanced solid tumor such as melanoma, head and neck, liver or kidney cancer.

V is TRBV19 and J is TRBJ2-7; possible D gene TRBD2, 6 bases. V was clipped by 5 bases and J by 2 bases, with 16 bases between them. Germline assignment: CDR1 LNHDA and CDR2 SQIVND (reference sequence). The CDR3 length is 15 residues. The CDR3, as DNA: TGTGCCAGTAGTTCCTCCAGCGGGCCGACCTACGAGCAGTACTTC. The encoded protein is CASSSSSGPTYEQYF.

The CDR3: CASSLRTAGQEQFF. CDR3 sequence (DNA): TGTGCCAGCAGCTTAAGGACAGCGGGGCAGGAGCAGTTCTTC. The rearrangement links TRBV11-2 to TRBJ2-1; D possibly corresponds to TRBD2 (7 bases). The V gene lost 2 bases and the J gene lost 10 bases, with 15 bases spanning the gap. Germline V lookup: CDR1 SGHAT, CDR2 FQNNGV. This CDR3 is built from 14 residues.

The chain employs TRBV5-5 and TRBJ2-5; no definite D call. V lost 1 base and J lost 4, with 8 bases in between. CDR3 length equals 13 residues. The germline gives CDR1 SGHKS, CDR2 YYEKEE (reference sequence). The CDR3 nucleotides are TGTGCCAGCAGCTTGCTGCTGGGAGAGACCCAGTACTTC. It codes for CASSLLLGETQYF.

The genes are TRBV10-3 and TRBJ2-7; D is unresolved. The germline gives CDR1 ENHRY, CDR2 SYGVKD. The CDR3 is 14 residues long. Trimming took off 8 bases at V and 2 bases at J, with 16 bases between the two ends. This CDR3 reads CAISRTPMTYEQYF. As DNA, the CDR3 is TGTGCCATCTCCCGCACCCCTATGACCTACGAGCAGTACTTC.

The chain is built from TRBV5-6 and TRBJ1-5; the D gene is possibly TRBD1 (6 bases). Germline CDR1 reads SGHDT; CDR2 reads YYEEEE. This CDR3 is 16 amino acids long. V lost 4 bases to trimming and J lost 5 bases, with 19 bases between them. The CDR3 DNA follows: TGTGCCAGCAGCCGCGACGGGGGGCCCGAGGATCAGCCCCAGCATTTT. The encoded protein is CASSRDGGPEDQPQHF.

The V call is TRBV6-5, the J call TRBJ2-1, with a possible D match to TRBD2 (5 bases). CDR3 length equals 14 residues. Trimming cost V 8 bases and J 10 bases, with 21 bases left between them. Germline V gene data show CDR1 as MNHEY and CDR2 as SVGAGI. DNA for the CDR3: TGTGCCAGCGCCAAAGACTTACGAGCGGAGGAGCAGTTCTTC. This encodes CASAKDLRAEEQFF.

The rearrangement links TRBV7-8 to TRBJ2-7; 9 positions match TRBD2. This CDR3 contains 17 residues. Losses at the gene ends were 4 bases for V and 2 bases for J; bases not matched to a gene: 12. CDR1 and CDR2 from the germline V gene are SGHVS and FQNEAQ. CDR3 amino acids: CASSSGVAGGPPYEQYF. DNA for the CDR3: TGTGCCAGCAGCTCCGGGGTGGCGGGAGGGCCGCCCTACGAGCAGTACTTC.

The gene calls are TRBV6-5 and TRBJ2-7, with D possibly TRBD1 on 5 matching bases. This CDR3 has 12 amino acids. Deletions cut 4 bases from V and 2 bases from J, with 6 bases between. Germline assignment: CDR1 MNHEY and CDR2 SVGAGI. The CDR3 loop reads CASSSTAYEQYF. Here the CDR3 DNA reads TGTGCCAGCAGTTCGACAGCCTACGAGCAGTACTTC.

This chain joins TRBV11-2 and TRBJ2-6; D gene unclear. V lost 1 base and J lost 2, with 3 bases in between. This CDR3 spans 14 amino acids. Germline V CDR1 and CDR2: SGHAT, FQNNGV. The CDR3 spells CASSLVAGANVLTF. The CDR3 bases are TGTGCCAGCAGCTTAGTTGCTGGGGCCAACGTCCTGACTTTC.

This clone came up a few times. The rearrangement uses TRBV29-1 and TRBJ2-3, with D tentatively TRBD1 (6 bases). V shed 1 base and J shed 6 bases, with 17 bases lying between them. The germline CDR1 and CDR2 sequences are SQVTM and ANQGSEA. CDR3 length: 15 amino acids. The CDR3 sequence is CSVEGGSGVVDTQYF. CDR3 coding DNA: TGCAGCGTTGAAGGGGGATCAGGGGTTGTGGATACGCAGTATTTT.

The chain carries TRBV11-3 and TRBJ1-1; D is unresolved. V gave up 4 bases and J gave up 1 base, with 7 bases separating them. The germline V gene has CDR1 SGHNT and CDR2 YENEEA. CDR3 length equals 13 residues. CDR3 nucleotides: TGTGCCAGCAGCTGGTTTAGGAACACTGAAGCTTTCTTT. It translates to CASSWFRNTEAFF.

The chain couples TRBV27 to TRBJ1-2; D gene uncertain. CDR3 size: 17 residues. Germline assignment: CDR1 MNHEY and CDR2 SMNVEV (reference sequence). V was cut by 8 bases and J by 0 bases, with 22 bases left in between. The CDR3 loop reads CASRPGPAAIANYGYTF. The CDR3 DNA reads as TGTGCCAGCCGACCTGGACCTGCAGCGATAGCTAACTATGGCTACACCTTC.

V gene TRBV11-3 combines with J gene TRBJ2-1, with 13 bases fitting TRBD2. The J segment lost 4 bases and the V segment lost 0 bases, leaving 3 bases of the junction unmatched. The CDR3 is 17 amino acids. CDR1 and CDR2 from the germline V gene are SGHNT and YENEEA. The CDR3 nucleotides are TGTGCCAGCAGCTTAGACTCACTAGCGGGAGGGTACAATGAGCAGTTCTTC. Its protein is CASSLDSLAGGYNEQFF.

With regard to this clone: The junction differs from germline at one of its ends, possibly a read error. Different DNA sequences within this sample yield the same CDR3. The chain is built from TRBV7-2 and TRBJ1-1, with 10 bases lining up with TRBD1. This CDR3 spans 16 amino acids. Germline CDR1 reads SGHTA; CDR2 reads FQGNSA. Written as DNA, the CDR3 is TGTGCCAGCAGCTCGACAGGGGGCGCAAGGAACACTGAAGCCTTCTTT. Residues: CASSSTGGARNTEAFF. The full variable domain, its missing parts supplied by reference TRBV7-2 and TRBJ1-1, is GAGVSQSPSNKVTEKGKDVELRCDPISGHTALYWYRQSLGQGLEFLIYFQGNSAPDKSGLPSDRFSAERTGGSVSTLTIQRTQQEDSAVYLCASSSTGGARNTEAFFGQGTRLTVV.

The chain combines TRBV6-1 with TRBJ2-7; 8 nucleotides match TRBD2. This CDR3 is 15 amino acids long. The germline gives CDR1 MNHNS, CDR2 SASEGT. With V trimmed by 6 bases and J by 3 bases, 10 bases remained unmatched. CDR3 nucleotides: TGTGCCAGCAGGGGGACTAGTAGAGGGATCTACGAGCAGTACTTC. It codes for CASRGTSRGIYEQYF.

The genes are TRBV7-9 and TRBJ2-6, with 10 bases fitting TRBD1. V trimming: 4 bases; J trimming: 2 bases; junction bases outside the gene matches: 5. The CDR3 length is 17 residues. Germline CDR1 reads SEHNR; CDR2 reads FQNEAQ (reference sequence). The CDR3 DNA reads TGTGCCAGCAGCTCGACAGGGGGCGCGCCTGGGGCCAACGTCCTGACTTTC. Its protein is CASSSTGGAPGANVLTF.

This chain connects TRBV6-6 to TRBJ1-6, with D hard to call. Germline V gene lookup returns CDR1 MNHNY and CDR2 SVGAGI (reference sequence). CDR3 length: 14 amino acids. Trimming took 3 bases from V and 7 from J, leaving 10 bases between them. The CDR3 nucleotides read TGTGCCAGCAGTTATTCGGGGTGGAATTCACCCCTCCACTTT. This translates into CASSYSGWNSPLHF.

The chain has TRBV5-6 and TRBJ1-1; 7 nucleotides agree with TRBD1. This CDR3 contains 13 residues. Germline V gene lookup returns CDR1 SGHDT and CDR2 YYEEEE. V gave up 2 bases and J gave up 6 bases; unmatched junction bases: 4. CDR3 loop: CASSFPGTAEAFF. CDR3 bases: TGTGCCAGCAGCTTCCCTGGGACAGCTGAAGCTTTCTTT.

The V and J genes are TRBV6-1 and TRBJ2-5; 8 bases match TRBD1. The CDR3 has 13 amino acids. Trimming took 6 bases from V and 5 from J; bases not matched to a gene: 5. The germline CDR1 and CDR2 sequences are MNHNS and SASEGT. The CDR3 here is CASSVDRVETQYF. CDR3 DNA: TGTGCCAGCAGCGTGGACAGGGTCGAGACCCAGTACTTC.

The chain uses TRBV5-1 and TRBJ2-1; the D gene is possibly TRBD2 (7 bases). The V and J ends lost 4 bases and 2 bases respectively, with 19 bases between them. The CDR3 consists of 17 residues. The germline gives CDR1 SGHRS, CDR2 YFSETQ. The CDR3 is CASSPRGAAAPYNEQFF. CDR3 DNA: TGCGCCAGCAGCCCCCGGGGGGCGGCAGCCCCCTACAATGAGCAGTTCTTC.

This clone came up once. This rearrangement joins TRBV5-5 to TRBJ2-3; 10 bases line up with TRBD2. CDR3 size: 15 residues. Germline CDR1 and CDR2: SGHKS and YYEKEE (reference sequence). After removal of 4 bases from V and 5 bases from J, the junction contained 7 bases not matched to a gene. The CDR3 bases are TGTGCCAGCAGCCACCTAGCGGGGGACCGAGATACGCAGTATTTT. Protein product: CASSHLAGDRDTQYF.

The V and J genes are TRBV20-1 and TRBJ1-4; no clear D. This CDR3 has 11 residues. Trimming stripped 3 bases from V and 5 bases from J, with 4 bases between. Looked up from germline, CDR1 is DFQATT and CDR2 is SNEGSKA (reference sequence). This CDR3 is CSARRNEKLFF. The CDR3 nucleotides are TGCAGTGCTAGGAGAAATGAAAAACTGTTTTTT.

The CDR3 coding sequence is TGCGCCAGCAGCTTTGTCGGGGAGGGGAATTACGAGCAGTACTTC. This sequence encodes CASSFVGEGNYEQYF. The chain recombines TRBV5-1 with TRBJ2-7; TRBD2 matches 7 bases. This CDR3 is 15 amino acids long. The J segment lost 4 bases and the V segment lost 2 bases, leaving 9 bases of the junction unmatched. The germline gives CDR1 SGHRS, CDR2 YFSETQ.